The 26 T cell receptor beta chains given below trace back to one sample, sequenced in a study of T cells in Graves' hyperthyroidism and ophthalmopathy. TCR beta CDR3 region amplification was performed from RNA transcripts. The primer set for the first-round RT-PCR of the TCR CDR3 was HTBI. MiXCR was run by TCRdb on the multiplex PCR reads, yielding one entry per CDR3 protein. The sample shows hundreds of thousands of distinct CDR3 sequences, around 21% of them seen only once. Specimen: blood. The receptors stem from a man aged 25 to 40 with Graves' ophthalmopathy.

Here the CDR3 reads CASSQDEGMVTEAFF. CDR3 sequence (DNA): TGCGCCAGCAGCCAAGATGAAGGGATGGTAACTGAAGCTTTCTTT. The chain uses TRBV4-3 and TRBJ1-1; D unclear. The CDR3 covers 15 residues. Germline-derived CDR1 and CDR2 are LGHNA and YSLEER. With 0 bases removed from V and 5 bases from J, the gap between germline ends came to 13 bases.

This CDR3 is CAGTPGGRFNEQFF. DNA of the CDR3: TGTGCCGGGACCCCTGGCGGGCGTTTCAATGAGCAGTTCTTC. The chain recombines TRBV30 with TRBJ2-1; D possibly matches TRBD1 or TRBD2 (5 bases each). Trimming cost V 8 bases and J 6 bases, with 20 bases left between them. The CDR3 extends over 14 amino acids. Per the germline V gene, CDR1 is GTSNPN and CDR2 is SVGIG (reference sequence).

This clonotype was found a few times. The chain recombines TRBV20-1 with TRBJ2-3; 8 nucleotides agree with TRBD1. The CDR3 totals 14 residues. Germline V gives CDR1 DFQATT, CDR2 SNEGSKA (reference sequence). J lost 4 bases, V lost 1 base, and 4 bases had no gene match. The CDR3 region is CSARGDRPPDTQYF. CDR3 DNA sequence: TGCAGTGCTAGAGGGGACAGGCCCCCAGATACGCAGTATTTT.

CDR3 coding DNA: TGCGCCAGCAGCCGAGCGGGAGCCAAAAGTTACAATGAGCAGTTCTTC. Residues: CASSRAGAKSYNEQFF. V and J are TRBV5-1 and TRBJ2-1; 8 bases map to TRBD2. Trimming at V came to 4 bases and at J to 4 bases, leaving 10 bases not matched to a gene. The V gene's germline CDR1 is SGHRS and CDR2 YFSETQ. This CDR3 contains 16 residues.

This clonotype has ten or more counts. The V call is TRBV3-1, the J call TRBJ2-5, with 9 bases matching TRBD1. CDR1 and CDR2 from the germline V gene are LGHDT and YNNKEL (reference sequence). This CDR3 has 18 residues. V dropped 4 bases and J dropped 5; count of bases not matched to a gene: 17. The CDR3 reads CASSRGITGRTGVETQYF. The CDR3 DNA follows: TGTGCCAGCAGCCGAGGGATCACCGGGCGGACAGGGGTCGAGACCCAGTACTTC.

The chain is built from TRBV29-1 and TRBJ2-1; 9 positions match TRBD2. The V gene's germline CDR1 is SQVTM and CDR2 ANQGSEA. With V trimmed by 7 bases and J by 3 bases, 1 base remained unmatched. CDR3 size: 12 residues. The DNA of the CDR3 is TGCAGCGCACTAGCGGGCTACAATGAGCAGTTCTTC. It codes for CSALAGYNEQFF.

This clonotype was found many times. The chain's CDR3 is CASRGVGDGGYTF. The CDR3 nucleotides read TGTGCCAGCAGAGGAGTAGGGGACGGCGGCTACACCTTC. This chain uses TRBV3-1 with TRBJ1-2; a weak D match, TRBD1 (5 bases). Trimming removed 6 bases from V and 8 bases from J, with 16 bases in between. Germline V gene data show CDR1 as LGHDT and CDR2 as YNNKEL (reference sequence). The CDR3 has 13 amino acids.

On this clonotype itself: This sequence may be a read error, since a much larger clone differs from it by one base. V and J are TRBV28 and TRBJ2-7, with 7 bases fitting TRBD2. The CDR3 consists of 15 residues. The J segment lost 4 bases and the V segment lost 10 bases, leaving 16 bases of the junction unmatched. The V gene's germline CDR1 is MDHEN and CDR2 SYDVKM. In nucleotides, the CDR3 is TGTGCCAACAGACCCACCTCAGCGGGAACGTACGAGCAGTACTTC. Translation gives CANRPTSAGTYEQYF.

This clonotype was picked up a small number of times. V gene TRBV5-1 combines with J gene TRBJ2-2, with D perhaps matching TRBD1 (6 bases). Deletions cut 0 bases from V and 7 bases from J, with 10 bases between. This CDR3 is 14 amino acids long. The germline V gene has CDR1 SGHRS and CDR2 YFSETQ. The chain's CDR3 is CASSLDRVVGELFF. The CDR3 DNA reads TGCGCCAGCAGCTTGGACAGGGTAGTCGGGGAGCTGTTTTTT.

This clonotype has a count of ten or more. This sequence joins TRBV28 and TRBJ1-5; D uncertain. Germline lookup yields CDR1 MDHEN and CDR2 SYDVKM. The germline V and J ends were trimmed by 3 bases and 6 bases, with 9 bases remaining between them. The CDR3 length is 13 residues. The CDR3 bases are TGTGCCAGCAGTTTCGAAGGGATTCAGCCCCAGCATTTT. Amino acids: CASSFEGIQPQHF.

The genes are TRBV7-8 and TRBJ2-3, with TRBD2 matching over 8 bases. This CDR3 has 16 residues. V lost 0 bases and J lost 5; bases outside the gene matches: 7. The germline CDR1 and CDR2 sequences are SGHVS and FQNEAQ. In DNA form, the CDR3 reads TGTGCCAGCAGCTTAGCCAGAATAGCGGGACAAGATACGCAGTATTTT. Translation gives CASSLARIAGQDTQYF.

This clonotype was picked up many times. This chain uses TRBV28 with TRBJ1-5; 8 bases line up with TRBD1. After removal of 6 bases from V and 4 bases from J, the junction contained 11 bases not matched to a gene. The CDR3 extends over 16 amino acids. Germline CDR1 MDHEN, CDR2 SYDVKM. CDR3 DNA sequence: TGTGCCAGCAGACTAAATCAGGGGGCGCGTAATCAGCCCCAGCATTTT. This encodes CASRLNQGARNQPQHF.

This clonotype has more than one count but fewer than ten. The chain uses TRBV30 and TRBJ2-7, with D uncertain. The V and J ends lost 2 bases and 1 base respectively, with 3 bases between them. From germline, CDR1 is GTSNPN and CDR2 SVGIG (reference sequence). CDR3 length equals 11 residues. CDR3 DNA: TGTGCCTGGAGTCCGTCCTACGAGCAGTACTTC. It specifies CAWSPSYEQYF.

This chain uses TRBV25-1 with TRBJ2-7; maybe TRBD2 (6 bases). The germline V gene has CDR1 MGHDK and CDR2 SYGVNS. This CDR3 spans 16 amino acids. V gave up 1 base and J gave up 6 bases, with 19 bases separating them. CDR3 DNA sequence: TGTGCCAGCAGTGAATCCATTGTGGGTCCCGGGGGCGAGCAGTACTTC. This encodes CASSESIVGPGGEQYF.

The sample holds a few counts of this clonotype. CDR3 nucleotide sequence: TGTGCCAGCAGTTTAGCGAGAGGGCTGGGGGGCTCACATTGGGCCCAGCATTTT. This gives the protein CASSLARGLGGSHWAQHF. The chain employs TRBV12-3 or TRBV12-4 and TRBJ1-5; weak D call: TRBD1 (6 bases). Trimming removed 0 bases at V and 11 bases at J, with 26 bases between. CDR3 length: 18 amino acids.

This chain links TRBV7-9 with TRBJ2-1, with a weak D call TRBD2 (6 bases). The germline V and J ends were trimmed by 5 bases and 6 bases, with 14 bases remaining between them. This CDR3 spans 14 amino acids. Germline values: CDR1 SEHNR, CDR2 FQNEAQ (reference sequence). In DNA form, the CDR3 reads TGTGCCAGCAGCATAACCGGGACTTTCAATGAGCAGTTCTTC. Protein product: CASSITGTFNEQFF.

The chain recombines TRBV19 with TRBJ1-5, with TRBD1 matching 12 bases. The trim removed 6 bases at V and 7 bases at J, leaving 4 bases unmatched. The CDR3 totals 14 residues. Germline V gives CDR1 LNHDA, CDR2 SQIVND (reference sequence). CDR3 nucleotide sequence: TGTGCCAGTAGAGGGACAGGGGGCGACCAGCCCCAGCATTTT. It yields the protein CASRGTGGDQPQHF.

This clonotype has ten or more counts. J is TRBJ2-7 and V is TRBV27; D is ambiguous. Deletions cut 6 bases from V and 0 bases from J, with 9 bases between. This CDR3 contains 13 residues. CDR1 and CDR2 from the germline V gene are MNHEY and SMNVEV (reference sequence). The CDR3: CASRLHPSYEQYF. The CDR3 DNA is TGTGCCAGCAGGTTGCACCCCTCCTACGAGCAGTACTTC.

Written as DNA, the CDR3 is TGTGCCAGTAGTATAGATCCGACAAAGAGCAATACTGAAGCTTTCTTT. It yields the protein CASSIDPTKSNTEAFF. J is TRBJ1-1 and V is TRBV19; D uncertain. V lost 0 bases to trimming and J lost 5 bases, with 16 bases between them. The V gene's germline CDR1 is LNHDA and CDR2 SQIVND (reference sequence). The CDR3 consists of 16 residues.

The chain recombines TRBV28 with TRBJ2-1; 10 bases fit TRBD1. V lost 2 bases, J lost 8 bases, and 9 bases stayed unmatched. Per the germline V gene, CDR1 is MDHEN and CDR2 is SYDVKM. This CDR3 is 16 amino acids long. CDR3 in DNA: TGTGCCAGCAGTTTAACCGGGACAGGGGAGGTCGATGAGCAGTTCTTC. Translated: CASSLTGTGEVDEQFF.

The chain uses TRBV28 and TRBJ1-6, with 7 bases lining up with TRBD1. The J segment lost 11 bases and the V segment lost 3 bases, leaving 10 bases of the junction unmatched. The CDR3 has 15 residues. From germline, CDR1 is MDHEN and CDR2 SYDVKM. This chain's CDR3 is CASSLGGQLRTPLHF. In nucleotides, the CDR3 is TGTGCCAGCAGTTTGGGGGGACAGCTTAGGACACCCCTCCACTTT.

CDR3 amino acids: CASSLGQGGLDTQYF. CDR3 sequence (DNA): TGTGCCAGCAGTTTGGGACAGGGAGGGTTAGATACGCAGTATTTT. The rearrangement joins TRBV12-3 or TRBV12-4 to TRBJ2-3; TRBD1 aligns across 9 bases. The CDR3 is 15 amino acids. J gave up 5 bases and V 3 bases, and 6 bases lay outside the gene matches.

The gene calls are TRBV6-1 and TRBJ2-7; D uncertain. Per germline, CDR1 MNHNS and CDR2 SASEGT. Trimming stripped 7 bases from V and 7 bases from J, with 14 bases between. This CDR3 contains 12 residues. The CDR3 region is CASNSKRSEQYF. The CDR3 DNA is TGTGCCAGCAACTCCAAACGCTCGGAGCAGTACTTC.

The J gene is TRBJ1-1, the V gene TRBV24-1, with TRBD1 as a possible D gene (6 bases). Germline lookup yields CDR1 KGHDR and CDR2 SFDVKD. The CDR3 is 13 amino acids. Trimming took 9 bases from V and 1 from J, leaving 11 bases between them. The CDR3 loop is CATPGHQNTEAFF. CDR3 DNA: TGTGCCACCCCGGGACATCAGAACACTGAAGCTTTCTTT.

The chain uses TRBV5-4 and TRBJ2-3; 10 bases map to TRBD2. CDR3 size: 16 residues. The junction had 7 bases not matched to a gene; V was cut back by 0 bases and J by 6 bases. Germline assignment: CDR1 SGHNT and CDR2 YYREEE (reference sequence). CDR3 sequence: CASSLGASGSVDTQYF. The CDR3 DNA reads TGTGCCAGCAGCTTGGGGGCTAGCGGGAGTGTGGATACGCAGTATTTT.

This clonotype was found a few times. This chain connects TRBV3-1 to TRBJ2-5, with D perhaps TRBD2 (5 bases). The V end was cut by 4 bases, the J end by 5 bases, with 11 bases between. CDR3 length: 13 amino acids. Germline CDR1 is LGHDT and CDR2 is YNNKEL (reference sequence). The CDR3 sequence is CASSPGKGETQYF. The CDR3 bases are TGTGCCAGCAGCCCCGGGAAAGGCGAGACCCAGTACTTC.